This TCR beta chain was captured in a study of blood T cell repertoires in COVID-19. Whole-study context: PBMCs, B-cell-depleted T cells, or T cells provided the cDNA or gDNA that made up the material.

Sequenced by immunoSEQ multiplex PCR; TCRdb stores in-frame clones only, minus some. The table has about 200,000 clones, 84% seen once. This clone was found once. The source of this sequence is a man aged 35-49 years who had recovered from COVID-19. The sample consisted of PBMCs or T cells enriched from blood (not recorded which).

The CDR3 region has the DNA TGTGCCAGCAGCTCTGCAGCAGGATCAGAGACCCAGTACTTC. This gives the protein CASSSAAGSETQYF. The J gene is TRBJ2-5, the V gene TRBV5-4; no clear D. Deletions cut 3 bases from V and 4 bases from J, with 13 bases between. The CDR3 contains 14 residues. CDR1 and CDR2 from the germline V gene are SGHNT and YYREEE (reference sequence).